The next 25 T cell receptor beta chains were all read from a single sample in a study of OX40 agonist ivuxolimab in advanced cancers. TCRdb keeps only in-frame clones here, not all; method: immunoSEQ multiplex PCR. In the table there are about 42,000 clones, about 79% of which are singletons. The sequenced sample was CD4+ or CD8+ T cells sorted from blood, obtained in a trial of the OX40 agonist ivuxolimab. Source of these receptors: an adult with an advanced solid tumor such as melanoma, head and neck, liver or kidney cancer.

The chain couples TRBV11-2 to TRBJ1-4; D not resolved. Germline V gene lookup returns CDR1 SGHAT and CDR2 FQNNGV. The V end lost 4 bases, the J end lost 6 bases, and 12 bases lay between the germline ends. The CDR3 totals 14 residues. CDR3 loop: CASSSTRVDEKLFF. Here the CDR3 DNA reads TGTGCCAGCAGCTCGACAAGGGTGGATGAAAAACTGTTTTTT.

This clone turned up a few times. The gene calls are TRBV18 and TRBJ1-1; a weak D match, TRBD1 (6 bases). The CDR3 loop spans 12 amino acids. CDR1 and CDR2 from the germline V gene are KGHSH and LQKENI. V gave up 3 bases and J gave up 5 bases, with 7 bases separating them. The CDR3 loop is CASSPTGTEAFF. CDR3 sequence (DNA): TGTGCCAGCTCACCCACAGGGACTGAAGCTTTCTTT.

This clone was counted a single time. The chain couples TRBV7-3 to TRBJ2-5; maybe TRBD2 (7 bases). With 5 bases removed from V and 4 bases from J, the gap between germline ends came to 17 bases. CDR3 length: 15 amino acids. Per the germline V gene, CDR1 is SGHTA and CDR2 is FQGTGA. CDR3 nucleotides: TGTGCCAGCAGCCCCACTCGCGGGGGCCCAGAGACCCAGTACTTC. Translated: CASSPTRGGPETQYF.

The chain couples TRBV5-1 to TRBJ2-7; D not resolved. Between the trimmed V and J ends, which lost 0 bases and 3 bases, there was a span of 7 bases. Germline CDR1 and CDR2: SGHRS and YFSETQ. The CDR3 spans 13 residues. The CDR3 nucleotides are TGCGCCAGCAGCTTGGAAGGCAGCTACGAGCAGTACTTC. It translates to CASSLEGSYEQYF. The full variable domain, completed using reference TRBV5-1 and TRBJ2-7, is KAGVTQTPRYLIKTRGQQVTLSCSPISGHRSVSWYQQTPGQGLQFLFEYFSETQRNKGNFPGRFSGRQFSNSRSEMNVSTLELGDSALYLCASSLEGSYEQYFGPGTRLTVT.

The chain uses TRBV5-1 and TRBJ2-5; TRBD1 matches at 7 bases. The CDR3 runs 13 residues. Germline V gene data show CDR1 as SGHRS and CDR2 as YFSETQ. J was trimmed by 11 bases and V by 1 base; bases with no gene match: 8. CDR3 nucleotides: TGCGCCAGCAGCTTGCGGACAGGTGGGGAGCAGTACTTC. This translates into CASSLRTGGEQYF.

The chain has TRBV29-1 and TRBJ2-1, with D uncertain. Germline CDR1 and CDR2: SQVTM and ANQGSEA. The CDR3 length is 12 residues. V dropped 3 bases and J dropped 4 bases, with 7 bases sitting between them. CDR3 bases: TGCAGCGTTGAGATAAGATACAATGAGCAGTTCTTC. Its protein is CSVEIRYNEQFF.

This clone appeared a single time. V and J are TRBV15 and TRBJ1-1; no clear D. From germline, CDR1 is LNHNV and CDR2 YYDKDF (reference sequence). This CDR3 is built from 14 residues. Trimming shortened V by 5 bases and J by 3 bases, and 13 bases separated the two germline ends. DNA of the CDR3: TGTGCCACCAGCCTTTTTGGCTTTGACACTGAAGCTTTCTTT. Amino acids: CATSLFGFDTEAFF.

The chain uses TRBV27 and TRBJ1-1, with D unclear. The CDR3 runs to 14 residues. The V end was cut by 2 bases, the J end by 1 base, with 8 bases between. The germline gives CDR1 MNHEY, CDR2 SMNVEV (reference sequence). CDR3 loop: CASSLTAENTEAFF. Written as DNA, the CDR3 is TGTGCCAGCAGTTTAACAGCAGAGAACACTGAAGCTTTCTTT.

The chain carries TRBV6-4 and TRBJ2-5; a possible D gene is TRBD2 (6 bases). TRBJ2-7 explains the end of the DNA better; the J call may be wrong. The CDR3 has 12 residues. The germline CDR1 and CDR2 sequences are MRHNA and SNTAGT. Here the CDR3 reads CASTLGGFEQYF. DNA for the CDR3: TGTGCCAGCACCCTTGGGGGGTTCGAGCAGTACTTC.

The CDR3 DNA is TGTGCCAGCAGCCCGCAGGTCGGGGGGTCAAATGAGCAGTTCTTC. Its protein is CASSPQVGGSNEQFF. The chain combines TRBV9 with TRBJ2-1; 7 bases fit TRBD2. Germline CDR1 reads SGDLS; CDR2 reads YYNGEE. The CDR3 runs 15 residues. V dropped 4 bases and J dropped 7; count of bases not matched to a gene: 11. Full variable domain (missing parts from reference TRBV9 and TRBJ2-1): DSGVTQTPKHLITATGQRVTLRCSPRSGDLSVYWYQQSLDQGLQFLIQYYNGEERAKGNILERFSAQQFPDLHSELNLSSLELGDSALYFCASSPQVGGSNEQFFGPGTRLTVL.

This clone occurred a few times. The rearrangement uses TRBV12-5 and TRBJ2-2, with a tentative D call TRBD2 (5 bases). Trimming pared 6 bases from V and 5 bases from J, leaving 13 bases between. The CDR3 contains 14 residues. CDR1 and CDR2 from the germline V gene are LGHNT and FRNRAP. The CDR3 spells CASGSGLSTGELFF. In nucleotides, the CDR3 is TGTGCTAGTGGCTCTGGACTTTCAACCGGGGAGCTGTTTTTT.

The J gene is TRBJ1-5, the V gene TRBV21-1. TRBV21-1 is given as a pseudogene. This CDR3 is built from 12 residues. CDR3 in amino acids: CASSRVGQPQHF. CDR3 sequence (DNA): TGTGCCAGCAGCAGGGTGGGGCAGCCCCAGCATTTT.

This chain connects TRBV14 to TRBJ1-1; D is unclear. V was pared by 0 bases and J by 3 bases, with 2 bases between. CDR3 length: 12 residues. Germline V CDR1 and CDR2: SGHDN, FVKESK. The CDR3 DNA sequence: TGTGCCAGCAGCCAAGAATACACTGAAGCTTTCTTT. This gives the protein CASSQEYTEAFF.

V is TRBV9 and J is TRBJ2-1; TRBD2 aligns across 11 bases. Losses at the gene ends were 0 bases for V and 8 bases for J; bases not matched to a gene: 13. This CDR3 contains 18 residues. Germline V gene sequence: CDR1 SGDLS, CDR2 YYNGEE. DNA for the CDR3: TGTGCCAGCAGCGTAGGTGGTAGCGGGGGGGCTATAGCGGATGAGCAGTTCTTC. This encodes CASSVGGSGGAIADEQFF. Looking up the rest from reference TRBV9 and TRBJ2-1 gives the full variable domain: DSGVTQTPKHLITATGQRVTLRCSPRSGDLSVYWYQQSLDQGLQFLIQYYNGEERAKGNILERFSAQQFPDLHSELNLSSLELGDSALYFCASSVGGSGGAIADEQFFGPGTRLTVL.

The chain combines TRBV5-5 with TRBJ2-1; 9 bases are shared with TRBD1. The CDR3 is made up of 16 amino acids. The V gene end was trimmed by 0 bases and the J gene end by 4 bases; junction bases not matched to a gene: 5. Germline V CDR1 and CDR2: SGHKS, YYEKEE (reference sequence). The CDR3 region is CASSLAPGQGYNEQFF. In DNA, the CDR3 is TGTGCCAGCAGCTTGGCGCCGGGACAGGGTTACAATGAGCAGTTCTTC. The variable domain in full, with the rest retrieved from reference TRBV5-5 and TRBJ2-1, is DAGVTQSPTHLIKTRGQQVTLRCSPISGHKSVSWYQQVLGQGPQFIFQYYEKEERGRGNFPDRFSARQFPNYSSELNVNALLLGDSALYLCASSLAPGQGYNEQFFGPGTRLTVL.

The chain is built from TRBV6-5 and TRBJ2-1, with a tentative D call TRBD1 (6 bases). The V and J ends lost 5 bases and 10 bases respectively, with 12 bases between them. The CDR3 has 12 residues. The germline V gene encodes CDR1 MNHEY and CDR2 SVGAGI. The CDR3: CASSKQGWEQFF. The CDR3 bases are TGTGCCAGCAGTAAACAGGGCTGGGAGCAGTTCTTC.

This rearrangement joins TRBV6-6 to TRBJ2-1; D gene uncertain. The CDR3 loop spans 12 amino acids. Germline CDR1 and CDR2: MNHNY and SVGAGI (reference sequence). Deletions cut 7 bases from V and 7 bases from J, with 11 bases between. CDR3 in DNA: TGTGCCAGCACCGGCCGCCCTAATGAGCAGTTCTTC. Its translation: CASTGRPNEQFF.

Points on this clone: A junction boundary mismatches the germline segment, possibly from a read error. This chain links TRBV6-5 with TRBJ2-5; 11 bases map to TRBD1. Germline lookup yields CDR1 MNHEY and CDR2 SVGAGI. The CDR3 runs to 14 residues. DNA of the CDR3: TGTGCCAGCAGCCCGGACAGGGGGCAAGGGACCCAGTACTTC. This sequence encodes CASSPDRGQGTQYF.

V usage is TRBV5-4 and J usage is TRBJ2-7; TRBD1 is a possible D gene (6 bases). Germline lookup yields CDR1 SGHNT and CDR2 YYREEE (reference sequence). This CDR3 has 13 amino acids. V lost 4 bases and J lost 6, with 14 bases in between. This CDR3 reads CASSLGQIREQYF. The CDR3 bases are TGTGCCAGCAGCCTCGGACAGATACGCGAGCAGTACTTC.

V is TRBV6-6 and J is TRBJ1-2; 8 bases are shared with TRBD1. Losses at the gene ends were 6 bases for V and 3 bases for J; bases not matched to a gene: 9. CDR3 size: 15 residues. Looked up from germline, CDR1 is MNHNY and CDR2 is SVGAGI (reference sequence). CDR3 in amino acids: CASRTWTGRDYGYTF. Here the CDR3 DNA reads TGTGCCAGCAGGACCTGGACAGGGAGGGACTATGGCTACACCTTC.

J is TRBJ2-3 and V is TRBV7-3; D remains ambiguous. The CDR3 is 15 amino acids. CDR1 and CDR2 (germline): SGHTA, FQGTGA. Trimming took off 5 bases at V and 2 bases at J, with 14 bases between the two ends. The CDR3 region is CASSPSFGLTDTQYF. CDR3 in DNA: TGTGCCAGCAGCCCATCCTTTGGCCTCACAGATACGCAGTATTTT.

This clone was seen a single time. The chain has TRBV19 and TRBJ2-7, with unresolved D. The germline V and J ends were trimmed by 5 bases and 0 bases, with 11 bases remaining between them. The CDR3 loop spans 14 amino acids. Germline V lookup: CDR1 LNHDA, CDR2 SQIVND (reference sequence). CDR3 coding DNA: TGTGCCAGTAGTTCACAAACTACCTCCTACGAGCAGTACTTC. Its protein is CASSSQTTSYEQYF.

V is TRBV7-9 and J is TRBJ1-4; 9 nucleotides line up with TRBD1. V lost 5 bases to trimming and J lost 5 bases; unmatched junction nucleotides: 12. Germline CDR1 is SEHNR and CDR2 is FQNEAQ (reference sequence). This CDR3 has 17 amino acids. This chain's CDR3 is CASSPDRGLPENEKLFF. The CDR3 DNA follows: TGTGCCAGCAGCCCAGACAGGGGGTTACCTGAGAATGAAAAACTGTTTTTT. Filled out from reference TRBV7-9 and TRBJ1-4, the complete variable domain reads DTGVSQNPRHKITKRGQNVTFRCDPISEHNRLYWYRQTLGQGPEFLTYFQNEAQLEKSRLLSDRFSAERPKGSFSTLEIQRTEQGDSAMYLCASSPDRGLPENEKLFFGSGTQLSVL.

This clone has a single count. The CDR3 loop is CASSFRGAGIYNEQFF. The CDR3 coding sequence is TGTGCCAGCAGCTTTCGGGGAGCGGGTATCTACAATGAGCAGTTCTTC. V usage is TRBV7-2 and J usage is TRBJ2-1, with D tentatively TRBD2 (6 bases). With 3 bases removed from V and 3 bases from J, the gap between germline ends came to 15 bases. This CDR3 contains 16 residues. Germline CDR1 and CDR2: SGHTA and FQGNSA.

The gene calls are TRBV4-3 and TRBJ1-1, with 11 bases that match TRBD1. V shed 3 bases, J shed 1 base, and the junction held 7 bases outside the gene matches. The CDR3 spans 17 residues. The germline gives CDR1 LGHNA, CDR2 YSLEER. CDR3 in amino acids: CASSHRTGGEGNTEAFF. DNA of the CDR3: TGCGCCAGCAGCCACCGGACAGGGGGCGAGGGGAACACTGAAGCTTTCTTT.